This record covers a single T cell receptor (beta chain). The data were obtained in a study of CD4 and CD8 cells across lung adenocarcinoma regions. CDR3 length: 23 residues. TCRdb recomputed calls from the PCR reads with MiXCR, one row per CDR3 protein. The sample lists about 3,300 distinct CDR3 sequences, around three fifths seen once, with roughly 18% in the top ten. Samples came from patients with localized non-small cell lung adenocarcinoma. The source is a female donor with lung adenocarcinoma. The CD4 and CD8 labels of this study may be unreliable. Specimen: CD4+ T cells from the margin of a lung tumor. The V call is TRBV8-2, the J call TRBJ1-4; no check of the table's D call, TRBD1, against the DNA was made. TRBV8-2 is described as a pseudogene. The CDR3 DNA is TGTGCCCAGATAATTAAAAAAAAAATTTGGGCCAGGCACGCGGCTCCGATCGGAAGAGCACACGTCTTT. Residues: CAQIIKKKIWARHAAPIGRAHVF.